Following are 25 T cell receptor beta chains from one sample sequenced in a study of T cells expressing NK-cell markers. TCRdb re-called the 5' RACE reads and catalogs CDR3 proteins one per entry, DNA excluded. The sample holds some 600,000 distinct CDR3 sequences. Sequenced input: blood T cells: a sorted CD56 or NKG2C T cell subset, CD4+ or CD8+ T cells, or bulk PBMC T cells (not recorded which). The receptors originated from a man between 18 and 29 years old in good health.

The chain recombines TRBV11-1 with TRBJ2-1; TCRdb returns TRBD1, unconfirmable since there is no DNA. In germline, CDR1 is SGHAT, CDR2 FQDESV (reference sequence). This CDR3 is built from 18 residues. The CDR3 spells CAGLGTGGLPGPSDEQFF.

The rearrangement uses TRBV3-1 and TRBJ2-1; the D call of TRBD2 rests on TCRdb alone, since no DNA is present to check it. Germline values: CDR1 LGHDT, CDR2 YNNKEL (reference sequence). This CDR3 contains 16 residues. CDR3 amino acids: CASSQAPGTGFNEQFF.

The chain recombines TRBV15 with TRBJ2-5; TCRdb selects TRBD1, and the lack of DNA leaves this call unchecked. CDR1 and CDR2 from the germline V gene are LNHNV and YYDKDF (reference sequence). This CDR3 is built from 16 residues. The CDR3: CATSRDSGHQQETQYF. Together with reference TRBV15 and TRBJ2-5, the CDR3 gives the full variable domain: DAMVIQNPRYQVTQFGKPVTLSCSQTLNHNVMYWYQQKSSQAPKLLFHYYDKDFNNEADTPDNFQSRRPNTSFCFLDIRSPGLGDTAMYLCATSRDSGHQQETQYFGPGTRLLVL.

This rearrangement joins TRBV4-1 to TRBJ2-1; there is no DNA to check the TCRdb D call of TRBD2. This CDR3 region has 12 residues. Germline V gene sequence: CDR1 MGHRA, CDR2 YSYEKL. CDR3 loop: CASREGANEQFF.

This chain uses TRBV15 with TRBJ1-1; TCRdb picks TRBD1, but there is no DNA to check that call. The CDR3 is made up of 15 amino acids. Germline CDR1 and CDR2: LNHNV and YYDKDF (reference sequence). Here the CDR3 reads CATSRGDIINTEAFF.

The V call is TRBV2, the J call TRBJ2-1. CDR1 is SNHLY and CDR2 is FYNNEI in the germline V gene. The CDR3 is 12 residues long. CDR3 residues: CASSEASDEQFF.

The chain is built from TRBV27 and TRBJ2-7; TCRdb's D call of TRBD2 is untestable without DNA. The CDR3 has 15 amino acids. Germline V gene data show CDR1 as MNHEY and CDR2 as SMNVEV (reference sequence). CDR3 protein: CASSPGLAGRYEQYF.

V is TRBV7-2 and J is TRBJ1-3. Germline V gives CDR1 SGHTA, CDR2 FQGNSA. This CDR3 is 13 amino acids long. The CDR3 is CASSPLPGNTIYF.

This chain links TRBV19 with TRBJ1-3; there is no DNA to check the TCRdb D call of TRBD1. This CDR3 is built from 16 residues. Looked up from germline, CDR1 is LNHDA and CDR2 is SQIVND (reference sequence). The CDR3: CASSRDPKPTGNTIYF.

This chain uses TRBV4-2 with TRBJ2-1; lacking DNA, the TRBD1 call made by TCRdb goes unchecked. Germline V gives CDR1 LGHNA, CDR2 YNFKEQ. The CDR3 is 13 amino acids. The CDR3 loop reads CASSPEGTNEQFF.

The gene calls are TRBV4-3 and TRBJ2-3; TCRdb picks TRBD1, but there is no DNA to check that call. The length of the CDR3 is 15 residues. From germline, CDR1 is LGHNA and CDR2 YSLEER. The CDR3 reads CASSQLGGATDTQYF.

The CDR3 loop is CASSDLLGGETYNEQFF. The rearrangement uses TRBV9 and TRBJ2-1; absent DNA, TCRdb's TRBD1 call cannot be checked. This CDR3 region has 17 residues. In germline, CDR1 is SGDLS, CDR2 YYNGEE.

This chain links TRBV12-3 or TRBV12-4 with TRBJ2-2; lacking DNA, the TRBD1 call made by TCRdb goes unchecked. The CDR3 is 15 residues long. The CDR3 region is CASRSTGVGTGELFF.

V is TRBV6-5 and J is TRBJ2-7; TCRdb reports TRBD2, a call that lacks DNA to check it against. This CDR3 is built from 14 residues. In germline, CDR1 is MNHEY, CDR2 SVGAGI. CDR3 residues: CASSYETSDGEQYF.

V and J are TRBV5-1 and TRBJ2-5. This CDR3 region has 15 residues. Germline V lookup: CDR1 SGHRS, CDR2 YFSETQ. CDR3 in amino acids: CASSLAVQFQETQYF.

The chain links TRBV7-2 to TRBJ1-1. The CDR3 is made up of 14 amino acids. Germline CDR1 is SGHTA and CDR2 is FQGNSA. The CDR3: CASSLALVNTEAFF.

This chain joins TRBV5-6 and TRBJ2-3; TCRdb's D call of TRBD1 is untestable without DNA. Germline CDR1 and CDR2: SGHDT and YYEEEE. The CDR3 is 17 amino acids. The CDR3 reads CASSGETDRGRTDTQYF.

CDR3 protein: CASSFIGDYGGEQYF. The rearrangement links TRBV12-3 or TRBV12-4 to TRBJ2-7; no DNA is available, so the TRBD2 call from TCRdb remains unchecked. The CDR3 is made up of 15 amino acids.

This chain uses TRBV29-1 with TRBJ2-6; TCRdb picks TRBD1, but there is no DNA to check that call. This CDR3 is built from 17 residues. CDR1 is SQVTM and CDR2 is ANQGSEA in the germline V gene. CDR3: CSVRNRDRASGANVLTF.

This rearrangement joins TRBV29-1 to TRBJ1-2. The CDR3 runs 12 residues. In germline, CDR1 is SQVTM, CDR2 ANQGSEA. The CDR3 reads CSVTGLNYGYTF.

The J gene is TRBJ2-1, the V gene TRBV5-1; TCRdb selects TRBD1, and the lack of DNA leaves this call unchecked. CDR3 length: 17 amino acids. Germline loops: CDR1 SGHRS, CDR2 YFSETQ. Here the CDR3 reads CASSFLPGQGALNEQFF.

The rearrangement links TRBV5-5 to TRBJ1-1; TCRdb calls TRBD1, which cannot be checked without DNA. This CDR3 has 16 amino acids. CDR1 SGHKS and CDR2 YYEKEE come from the germline V gene (reference sequence). The CDR3: CASSLQDRWMNTEAFF.

The chain links TRBV27 to TRBJ2-4; the TCRdb D gene call, TRBD2, has no DNA to confirm it. The CDR3 contains 14 residues. CDR1 is MNHEY and CDR2 is SMNVEV in the germline V gene (reference sequence). CDR3 loop: CASSRTSGRNIQYF.

The chain links TRBV5-1 to TRBJ2-2. Germline CDR1 reads SGHRS; CDR2 reads YFSETQ. The CDR3 spans 14 residues. Here the CDR3 reads CATRRVAQAGELFF.

V gene TRBV12-3 or TRBV12-4 combines with J gene TRBJ2-4. This CDR3 comprises 16 residues. The CDR3 region is CASSFGEKGEGNIQYF.